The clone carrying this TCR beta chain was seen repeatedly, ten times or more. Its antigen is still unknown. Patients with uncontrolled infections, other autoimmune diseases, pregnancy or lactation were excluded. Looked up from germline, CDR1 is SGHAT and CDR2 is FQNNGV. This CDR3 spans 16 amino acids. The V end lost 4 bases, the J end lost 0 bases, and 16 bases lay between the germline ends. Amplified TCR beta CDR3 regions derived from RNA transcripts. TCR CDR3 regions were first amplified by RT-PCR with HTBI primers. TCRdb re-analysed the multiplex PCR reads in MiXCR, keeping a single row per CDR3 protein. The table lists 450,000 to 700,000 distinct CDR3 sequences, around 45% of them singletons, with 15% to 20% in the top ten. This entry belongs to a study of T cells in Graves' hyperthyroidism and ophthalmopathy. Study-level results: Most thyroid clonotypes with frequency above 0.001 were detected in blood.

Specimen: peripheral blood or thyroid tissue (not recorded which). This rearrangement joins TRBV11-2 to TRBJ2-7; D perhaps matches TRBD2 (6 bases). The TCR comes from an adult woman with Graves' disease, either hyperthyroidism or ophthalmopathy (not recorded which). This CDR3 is CASSWFSGSLSYEQYF. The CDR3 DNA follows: TGTGCCAGCAGCTGGTTCAGCGGGTCCCTCTCCTACGAGCAGTACTTC.